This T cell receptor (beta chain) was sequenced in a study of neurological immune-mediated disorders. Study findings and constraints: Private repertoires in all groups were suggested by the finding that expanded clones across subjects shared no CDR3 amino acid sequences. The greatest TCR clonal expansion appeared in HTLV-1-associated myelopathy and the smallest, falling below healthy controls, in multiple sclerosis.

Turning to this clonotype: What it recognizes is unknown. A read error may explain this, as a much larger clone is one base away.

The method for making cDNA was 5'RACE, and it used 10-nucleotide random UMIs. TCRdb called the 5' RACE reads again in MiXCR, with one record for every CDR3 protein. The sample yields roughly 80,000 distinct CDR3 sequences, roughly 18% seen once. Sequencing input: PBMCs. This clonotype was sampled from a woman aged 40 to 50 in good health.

The CDR3 DNA is TGTGATGGGGGCCCCACTAACTATGGCTACACCTTC. This sequence encodes CDGGPTNYGYTF. The chain uses TRBV28 and TRBJ1-2; maybe TRBD1 (6 bases). Germline V gene sequence: CDR1 MDHEN, CDR2 SYDVKM. The CDR3 has 12 residues.